The clone carrying this TCR beta chain appeared many times. The same CDR3 is also encoded by other DNA sequences in this sample. Looked up from germline, CDR1 is MNHNS and CDR2 is SASEGT. Trimming cost V 6 bases and J 4 bases, with 9 bases left between them. The CDR3 contains 12 residues. These data are taken from a study of metastatic and nonmetastatic thyroid tumors. TCRdb re-analyzed the PCR reads through MiXCR. The repertoire holds tens of thousands of clones, about an eighth seen once, with about 13% in the top ten. Each patient came to thyroid surgery without any prior treatment (of any kind). The clonotype comes from a female donor with papillary thyroid cancer or a benign thyroid nodule (not recorded which). Some clones in this sample may be carry-over from other donors' samples. The chain is built from TRBV6-1 and TRBJ2-5, with unresolved D. What was sequenced was blood. The CDR3 sequence: CASSTSSETQYF. CDR3 sequence (DNA): TGTGCCAGCAGCACATCGTCAGAGACCCAGTACTTC.